This entry describes one T cell receptor beta chain. Unmatched junction bases numbered 3, after V lost 6 bases and J lost 1 base. This CDR3 is 14 amino acids long. Germline loops: CDR1 KGHSH, CDR2 LQKENI. The sample is drawn from a study of control samples from healthy donors and cancer patients. Measured with immunoSEQ multiplex PCR; TCRdb has only the in-frame clones, and not every one. The sample yields tens of thousands of clones, 75% to 90% seen once. Sequenced: PBMCs. The clonotype was recovered from a man in his 60s with head and neck cancer. The gene calls are TRBV18 and TRBJ2-7; 10 bases agree with TRBD1. CDR3 nucleotides: TGTGCCAGCTCGGGACAGGGGATTTCCTACGAGCAGTACTTC. Translated, it gives CASSGQGISYEQYF.